Here is one T cell receptor (beta chain) with its context. Its target is unknown. The source of the sample is a study of cytomegalovirus exposure and HLA in healthy donors. On the study more broadly: Samples from HLA-typed donors yielded about 85 million unique TCRs in an early data release. General study points: In most subjects, TCR beta sequences reportedly gave accurate predictions of HLA-A and HLA-B alleles.

The CDR3 extends over 13 amino acids. V shed 3 bases and J shed 5 bases, with 10 bases lying between them. Germline CDR1 and CDR2: SGHAT and FQNNGV. Vbeta (60) and Jbeta (13) primers were used in the PCR. Sequencing used immunoSEQ multiplex PCR; TCRdb keeps in-frame clones, though not all of them. The sample lists 200,000 to 250,000 clones, around 80% occurring once. The sequenced sample was PBMCs. The gene calls are TRBV11-2 and TRBJ1-1, with no clear D. The clonotype comes from a woman aged 40 to 50 in good health and CMV-seronegative. The CDR3, as DNA: TGTGCCAGCAGCTTTGAGGTTGCGACTGAAGCTTTCTTT. Its translation is CASSFEVATEAFF.